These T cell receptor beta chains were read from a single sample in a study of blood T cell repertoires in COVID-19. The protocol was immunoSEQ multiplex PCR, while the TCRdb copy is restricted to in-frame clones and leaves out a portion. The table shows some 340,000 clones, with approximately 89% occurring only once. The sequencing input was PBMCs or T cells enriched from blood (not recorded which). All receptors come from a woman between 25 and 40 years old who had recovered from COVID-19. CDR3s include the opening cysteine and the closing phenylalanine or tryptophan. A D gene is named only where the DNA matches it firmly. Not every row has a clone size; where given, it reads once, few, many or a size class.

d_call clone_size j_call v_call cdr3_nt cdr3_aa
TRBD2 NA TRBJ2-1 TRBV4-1 TGCGCCAGCAGCCAAGGGTCCGGGACTAGCGGGTACAATGAGCAGTTCTTC CASSQGSGTSGYNEQFF
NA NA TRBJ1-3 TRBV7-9 TGTGCCAGCAGCTTAGGTTTGTCGGCTGGAAACACCATATATTTT CASSLGLSAGNTIYF
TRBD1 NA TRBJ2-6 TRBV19 TGTGCCAGTAGTATAGATCGCTTTGTTCTGGACAGGTGGTCCACTGGGGCCAACGTCCTGACTTTC CASSIDRFVLDRWSTGANVLTF
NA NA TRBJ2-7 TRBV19 TGTGCCAGTAGTATCGGGTACGAGCAGTACTTC CASSIGYEQYF
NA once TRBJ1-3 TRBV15 TGTGCCACCAGCTCCAGGGTCGGAGGGGGAAACACCATATATTTT CATSSRVGGGNTIYF
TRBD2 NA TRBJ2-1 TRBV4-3 TGCGCCAGCAGCCAAGATGGGGAGCGGGGGGGCCCTGAGCAGTTCTTC CASSQDGERGGPEQFF
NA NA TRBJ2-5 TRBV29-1 TGCAGCGTTCCCTTGCAAGGGGCCCGTTACTTC CSVPLQGARYF
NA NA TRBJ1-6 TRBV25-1 TGTGCCAGCAGCCAGACCTCCCGGGATTCACCCCTCCACTTT CASSQTSRDSPLHF
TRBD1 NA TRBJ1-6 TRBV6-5 TGTGCCAGCAGATACAGGGGTTCCGGAAATAATTCACCCCTCCACTTT CASRYRGSGNNSPLHF
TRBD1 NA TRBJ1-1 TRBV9 TGTGCCAGCAGCCCCAGTACGACAGGGGGACGTACTGAAGCTTTCTTT CASSPSTTGGRTEAFF
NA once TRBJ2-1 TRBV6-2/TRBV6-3 TGTGCCAGCAGTTACTCGATGGATCCTCAGGAACCCTCCTACAATGAGCAGTTCTTC CASSYSMDPQEPSYNEQFF
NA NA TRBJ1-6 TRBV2 TGTGCCAGCAGTGAGTTGCTGGGAGGGCGGGATTCACCCCTCCACTTT CASSELLGGRDSPLHF
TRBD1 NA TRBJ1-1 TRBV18 TGTGCCAGCTCACCACAGACAGGGGTCACTGAAGCTTTCTTT CASSPQTGVTEAFF
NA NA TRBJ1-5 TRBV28 TGTGCCAGCGCCAGGGCAGTTAATCAGCCCCAGCATTTT CASARAVNQPQHF
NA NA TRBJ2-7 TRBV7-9 TGTGCCAGCAGCTTAGAACGACTTGAGCAGTACTTC CASSLERLEQYF
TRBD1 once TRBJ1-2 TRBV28 TGTGCCAGCAGGGGGGACAGACGCCTCATCGGCTATGGCTACACCTTC CASRGDRRLIGYGYTF
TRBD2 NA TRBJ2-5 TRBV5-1 TGCGCCAGCAGCTGGAGTAGACTAGCGGAAGAGACCCAGTACTTC CASSWSRLAEETQYF
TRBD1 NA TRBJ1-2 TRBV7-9 TGTGCCAGCAGCTTAAACAGGGGAATCTATGGCTACACCTTC CASSLNRGIYGYTF